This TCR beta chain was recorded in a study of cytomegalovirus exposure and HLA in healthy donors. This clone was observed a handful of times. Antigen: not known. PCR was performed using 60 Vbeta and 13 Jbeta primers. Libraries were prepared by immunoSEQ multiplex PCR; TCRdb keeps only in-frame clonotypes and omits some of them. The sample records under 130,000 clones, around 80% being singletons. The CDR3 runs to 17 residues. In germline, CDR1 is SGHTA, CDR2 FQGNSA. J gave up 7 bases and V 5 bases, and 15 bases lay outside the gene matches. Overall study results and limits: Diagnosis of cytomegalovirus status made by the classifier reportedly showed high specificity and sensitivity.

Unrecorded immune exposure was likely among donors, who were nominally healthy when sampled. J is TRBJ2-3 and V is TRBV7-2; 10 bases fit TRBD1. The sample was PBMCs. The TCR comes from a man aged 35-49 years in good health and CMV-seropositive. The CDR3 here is CASSGPSGTGDRYTQYF. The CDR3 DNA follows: TGTGCCAGCAGCGGCCCCTCCGGGACAGGGGATCGATATACGCAGTATTTT.